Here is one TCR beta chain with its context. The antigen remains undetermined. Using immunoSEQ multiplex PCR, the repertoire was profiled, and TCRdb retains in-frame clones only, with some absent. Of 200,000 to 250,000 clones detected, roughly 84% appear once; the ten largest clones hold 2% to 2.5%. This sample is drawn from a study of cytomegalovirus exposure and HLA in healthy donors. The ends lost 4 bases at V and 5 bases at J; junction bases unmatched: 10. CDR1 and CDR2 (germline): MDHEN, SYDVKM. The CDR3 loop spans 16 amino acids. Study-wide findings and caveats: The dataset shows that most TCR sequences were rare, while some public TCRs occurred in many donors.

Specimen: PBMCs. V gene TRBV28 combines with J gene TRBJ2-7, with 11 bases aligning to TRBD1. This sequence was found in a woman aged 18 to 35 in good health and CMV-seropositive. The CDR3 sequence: CASSSHRGTGGNEQYF. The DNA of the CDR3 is TGTGCCAGCAGTTCCCACAGAGGGACAGGGGGGAACGAGCAGTACTTC.